A selection of T cell receptor beta chains follows, all from one sample in a study of T cells in narcolepsy. Produced via immunoSEQ multiplex PCR; TCRdb's table is partial and in-frame only. The sample includes around 25,000 clones, roughly 80% of them seen just once. The sequenced sample consisted of CD45RA- memory CD4+ T cells from PBMCs. All receptors come from a human donor with narcolepsy. The CDR3 runs from the conserved cysteine through the conserved F or W. Fields, in order: D gene, clone size, J gene, V gene, CDR3 protein, CDR3 DNA. D genes are given only for firm matches. Size is stated for part of the rows, as once, few or many counts, or as a class when the clone is expanded.

TRBD2,.,TRBJ2-1,TRBV27,CASSLSGGRGNEQFF,TGTGCCAGCAGTTTATCTGGCGGGAGAGGCAATGAGCAGTTCTTC
.,.,TRBJ1-2,TRBV4-1,CASSQAGSSGYTF,TGCGCCAGCAGCCAAGCTGGGAGTAGCGGCTACACCTTC
.,.,TRBJ2-3,TRBV2,CASTGLLPRDTQYF,TGTGCCAGCACGGGACTTCTACCCCGCGATACGCAGTATTTT
.,.,TRBJ2-5,TRBV7-3,CASSLTPDVETQYF,TGTGCCAGCAGCTTAACGCCTGACGTAGAGACCCAGTACTTC
.,.,TRBJ1-2,TRBV5-6,CASTSSWGINYGYTF,TGTGCCAGCACCAGCTCCTGGGGTATTAACTATGGCTACACCTTC
TRBD1,.,TRBJ1-5,TRBV6-5,CASRLTGTGDQPQHF,TGTGCCAGCAGGCTAACCGGGACAGGGGACCAGCCCCAGCATTTT
.,.,TRBJ2-1,TRBV5-8,CASSLIVFILNEQFF,TGTGCCAGCAGCTTAATAGTGTTTATCCTCAATGAGCAGTTCTTC
TRBD2,few,TRBJ2-3,TRBV4-1,CASSQPSGVTDTQYF,TGTGCCAGCAGCCAACCGAGCGGGGTCACAGATACGCAGTATTTT
.,.,TRBJ1-5,TRBV6-5,CASGTVGNQPQHF,TGTGCCAGCGGAACCGTGGGCAATCAGCCCCAGCATTTT
.,.,TRBJ1-4,TRBV7-6,CASSVGQENEKLFF,TGTGCCAGCAGCGTTGGACAAGAAAATGAAAAACTGTTTTTT
TRBD1,.,TRBJ1-5,TRBV2,CASRADRSYSNQPQHF,TGTGCCAGCAGGGCGGACAGGTCCTATAGCAATCAGCCCCAGCATTTT
TRBD1,.,TRBJ2-7,TRBV10-3,CAISESGTVEQYF,TGTGCCATCAGTGAGTCAGGGACAGTCGAGCAGTACTTC
.,few,TRBJ2-7,TRBV29-1,CSVELAEQYF,TGCAGCGTGGAACTGGCCGAGCAGTACTTC
TRBD1,.,TRBJ2-1,TRBV6-1,CASTRAGGMNEQFF,TGTGCCAGCACGAGGGCAGGGGGCATGAATGAGCAGTTCTTC
.,.,TRBJ1-3,TRBV7-2,CASSFSGNTIYF,TGTGCCAGCAGCTTCTCCGGAAACACCATATATTTT
.,.,TRBJ1-1,TRBV5-1,CASSLWTAGMNTEAFF,TGCGCCAGCAGCTTGTGGACAGCGGGCATGAACACTGAAGCTTTCTTT
TRBD2,.,TRBJ2-1,TRBV28,CASNPPGGYNEQFF,TGTGCCAGTAACCCCCCGGGAGGGTATAATGAGCAGTTCTTC
TRBD1,.,TRBJ1-1,TRBV18,CASSRRDRDTEAFF,TGTGCCAGCTCACGCCGGGACAGGGATACTGAAGCTTTCTTT
.,.,TRBJ1-1,TRBV5-1,CASSLAIAGSTEAFF,TGCGCCAGCAGCTTGGCCATCGCGGGGTCCACTGAAGCTTTCTTT
.,.,TRBJ1-1,TRBV10-2,CASSEFGVKAFF,TGCGCCAGCAGTGAGTTTGGGGTGAAAGCTTTCTTT